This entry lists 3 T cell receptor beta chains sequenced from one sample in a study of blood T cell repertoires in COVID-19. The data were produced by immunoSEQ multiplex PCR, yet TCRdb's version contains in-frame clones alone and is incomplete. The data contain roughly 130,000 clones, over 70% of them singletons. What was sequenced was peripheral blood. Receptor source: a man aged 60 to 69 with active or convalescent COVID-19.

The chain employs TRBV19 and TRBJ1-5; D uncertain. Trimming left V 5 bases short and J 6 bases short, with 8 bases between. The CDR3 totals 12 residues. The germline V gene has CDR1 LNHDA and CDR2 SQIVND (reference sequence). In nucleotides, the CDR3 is TGTGCCAGTAGTCAAAAGCCTCAGCCCCAGCATTTT. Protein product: CASSQKPQPQHF.

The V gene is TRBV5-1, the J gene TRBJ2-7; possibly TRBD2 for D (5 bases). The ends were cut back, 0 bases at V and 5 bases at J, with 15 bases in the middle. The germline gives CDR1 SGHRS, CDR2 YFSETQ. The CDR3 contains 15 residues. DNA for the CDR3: TGCGCCAGCAGCTTGGGGAGGAAAGAATGGGACGAGCAGTACTTC. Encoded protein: CASSLGRKEWDEQYF.

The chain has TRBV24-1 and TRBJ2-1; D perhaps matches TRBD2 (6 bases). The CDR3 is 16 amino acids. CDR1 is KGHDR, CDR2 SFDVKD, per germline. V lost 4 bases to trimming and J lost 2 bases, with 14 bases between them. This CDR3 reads CATSDPGVDPYNEQFF. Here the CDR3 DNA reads TGTGCCACCAGTGACCCGGGGGTTGATCCCTACAATGAGCAGTTCTTC.